This T cell receptor (beta chain) was sequenced during a study of shared clonotypes between healthy human individuals. Study as a whole: Sampling drew on donors who were two women and a few men aged 18 to 49. The study, taken as a whole, reports: Generally, naive subsets came out with larger estimated richness than memory subsets.

As to this clone: What it binds is not known. Within the sample, other DNA sequences also encode this same CDR3.

This CDR3 spans 14 amino acids. Germline V CDR1 and CDR2: SQVTM, ANQGSEA. Trimming shortened V by 6 bases and J by 2 bases, and 14 bases separated the two germline ends. TCRdb keeps only in-frame clones here, not all; method: immunoSEQ multiplex PCR. The data show over 850,000 clones, 75% to 80% seen once. The sample consisted of memory CD4+ T cells from PBMCs. Subset in this sample: CD45RA-negative fraction. The rearrangement uses TRBV29-1 and TRBJ2-1; D is possibly TRBD2 (5 bases). The sequence was collected from a man between 18 and 35 years old in good health. Some clones in this sample may be carry-over from other donors' samples. The CDR3 is CSVVGSGTYNEQFF. The CDR3 bases are TGCAGCGTCGTTGGGAGTGGGACCTACAATGAGCAGTTCTTC.